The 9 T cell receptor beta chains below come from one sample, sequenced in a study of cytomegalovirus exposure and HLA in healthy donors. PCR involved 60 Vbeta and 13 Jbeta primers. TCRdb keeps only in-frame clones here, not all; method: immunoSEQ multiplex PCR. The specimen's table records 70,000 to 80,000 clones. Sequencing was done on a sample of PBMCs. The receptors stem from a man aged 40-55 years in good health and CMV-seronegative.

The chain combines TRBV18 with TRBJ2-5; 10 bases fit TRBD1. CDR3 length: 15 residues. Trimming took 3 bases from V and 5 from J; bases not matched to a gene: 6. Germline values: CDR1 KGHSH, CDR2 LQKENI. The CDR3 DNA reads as TGTGCCAGCTCACCTGGACAGGGGGAGTGGGAGACCCAGTACTTC. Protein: CASSPGQGEWETQYF.

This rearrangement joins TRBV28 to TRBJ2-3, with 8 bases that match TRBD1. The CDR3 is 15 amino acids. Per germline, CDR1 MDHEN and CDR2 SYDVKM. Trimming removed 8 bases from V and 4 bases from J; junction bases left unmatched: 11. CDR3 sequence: CASGTGLDVADTQYF. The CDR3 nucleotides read TGTGCCAGCGGGACAGGTCTGGACGTCGCAGATACGCAGTATTTT.

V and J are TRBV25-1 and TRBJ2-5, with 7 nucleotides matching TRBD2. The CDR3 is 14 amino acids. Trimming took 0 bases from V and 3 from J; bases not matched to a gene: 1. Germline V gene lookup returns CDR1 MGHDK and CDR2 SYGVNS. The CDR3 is CASSEYGGEETQYF. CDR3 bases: TGTGCCAGCAGTGAATATGGGGGGGAAGAGACCCAGTACTTC.

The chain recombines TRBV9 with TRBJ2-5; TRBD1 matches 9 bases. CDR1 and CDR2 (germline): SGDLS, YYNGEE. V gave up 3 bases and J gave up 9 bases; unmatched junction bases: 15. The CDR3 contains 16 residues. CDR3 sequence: CASSETPGTGPPAQYF. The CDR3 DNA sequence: TGTGCCAGCAGCGAGACCCCCGGGACAGGGCCTCCGGCCCAGTACTTC.

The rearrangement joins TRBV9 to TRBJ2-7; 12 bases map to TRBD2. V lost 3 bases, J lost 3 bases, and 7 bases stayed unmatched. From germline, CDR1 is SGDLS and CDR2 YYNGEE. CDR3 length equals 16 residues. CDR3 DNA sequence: TGTGCCAGCAGCGAGGGGCTAGCGGGGGGGCTCTACGAGCAGTACTTC. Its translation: CASSEGLAGGLYEQYF.

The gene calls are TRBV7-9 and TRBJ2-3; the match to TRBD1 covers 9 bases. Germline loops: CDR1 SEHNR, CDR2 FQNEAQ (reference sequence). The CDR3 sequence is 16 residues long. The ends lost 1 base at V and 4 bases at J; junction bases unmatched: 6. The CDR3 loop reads CASSLGTGGRADTQYF. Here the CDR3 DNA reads TGTGCCAGCAGCTTAGGCACAGGGGGCCGAGCAGATACGCAGTATTTT.

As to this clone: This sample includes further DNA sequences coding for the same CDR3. CDR3 in amino acids: CASSLGGYSGNTIYF. For the CDR3, the DNA is TGTGCCAGCAGCTTAGGGGGCTACTCTGGAAACACCATATATTTT. The gene calls are TRBV7-2 and TRBJ1-3, with D possibly TRBD1 on 5 matching bases. Germline lookup yields CDR1 SGHTA and CDR2 FQGNSA. The CDR3 runs 15 residues. Trimming left V 1 base short and J 0 bases short, with 7 bases between. The whole variable domain, filled in from reference TRBV7-2 and TRBJ1-3, reads GAGVSQSPSNKVTEKGKDVELRCDPISGHTALYWYRQSLGQGLEFLIYFQGNSAPDKSGLPSDRFSAERTGGSVSTLTIQRTQQEDSAVYLCASSLGGYSGNTIYFGEGSWLTVV.

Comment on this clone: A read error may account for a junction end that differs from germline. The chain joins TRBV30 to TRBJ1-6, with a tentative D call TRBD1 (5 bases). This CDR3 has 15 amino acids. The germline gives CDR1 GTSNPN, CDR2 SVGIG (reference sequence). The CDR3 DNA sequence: TGTGCCCGGAGTGCCCCCGGGGGATCTAATTCACCCCTCCACTTT. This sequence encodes CARSAPGGSNSPLHF.

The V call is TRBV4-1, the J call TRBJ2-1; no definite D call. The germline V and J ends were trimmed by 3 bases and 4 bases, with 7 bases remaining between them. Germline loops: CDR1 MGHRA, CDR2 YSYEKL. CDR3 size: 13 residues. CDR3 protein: CASSQQLYNEQFF. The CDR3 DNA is TGCGCCAGCAGCCAGCAACTTTACAATGAGCAGTTCTTC.